This record covers a single TCR beta chain. Its antigen remains unidentified. This sample was taken from a study of OX40 agonist ivuxolimab in advanced cancers. About the study: Allowance was made for prior anti-PD-1, anti-PD-L1 or anti-CTLA-4 therapy, and around 41% had some.

Study-level results: With doses of 0.1 to 3.0 mg/kg, CD4+ and CD8+ blood T cells had undergone clonal expansion by week 6. The average count of expanded clones was higher among CD8+ T cells than among CD4+.

The CDR3 runs 16 residues. Germline V CDR1 and CDR2: SGHTA, FQGNSA. Sequenced by immunoSEQ multiplex PCR; TCRdb stores in-frame clones only, minus some. Here the sample spans tens of thousands of clones, 75% to 90% being singletons. Sequencing used CD4+ or CD8+ T cells sorted from blood, obtained in a trial of the OX40 agonist ivuxolimab. The sequence was collected from an adult with an advanced solid tumor such as melanoma, head and neck, liver or kidney cancer. The chain carries TRBV7-2 and TRBJ2-5; 7 nucleotides match TRBD1. TRBJ2-7 matches the DNA end more closely, so the J call is doubtful. The CDR3 region has the DNA TGTGCCAGCAGCTTAGCCTCATCCGGGACAGCCTACGAGCAGTACTTC. As protein: CASSLASSGTAYEQYF.